What follows is one T cell receptor beta chain and its context. The antigen is not known. The CDR3 has 12 residues. Germline CDR1 MDHEN, CDR2 SYDVKM. Staff drew a roughly 2.5 ml blood sample from each donor. This entry comes from a study of monozygotic twins with inflammatory bowel disease. Each sample's cDNA came from eight separate reactions. TCRdb re-called the 5' RACE reads and catalogs CDR3 proteins one per entry, DNA excluded. The listing contains hundreds of thousands of distinct CDR3 sequences. Whole-study findings and limits: Fewer clonotypes were shared with others by IBD patients than by healthy twins, especially with disease activity. Twins with IBD were found to have lower TCRbeta diversity (inverse Simpson) than healthy co-twins.

This TCR was recovered from a human donor with ulcerative colitis or Crohn's disease, or a healthy co-twin of an affected twin (not recorded which). Input material: blood. The chain recombines TRBV28 with TRBJ2-5; the TRBD1 assignment by TCRdb is unverifiable without DNA. Here the CDR3 reads CASIGTARAQYF.